Presented here are 26 T cell receptor beta chains from one specimen sequenced in a study of cytomegalovirus exposure and HLA in healthy donors. Sequenced by immunoSEQ multiplex PCR; TCRdb stores in-frame clones only, minus some. Of about 120,000 clones in the sample, around 89% were seen once. The sequencing input was PBMCs. The source of these receptors is a man aged 18 to 29 in good health and CMV-seronegative.

This clone was detected only a few times. This chain connects TRBV6-5 to TRBJ2-4; 9 bases match TRBD1. Germline CDR1 is MNHEY and CDR2 is SVGAGI. V shed 10 bases, J shed 8 bases, and the junction held 12 bases outside the gene matches. The CDR3 contains 14 residues. The CDR3 DNA reads as TGTGCCACCCGGACGACAGGGGGGAGGGACATTCAGTACTTC. Residues: CATRTTGGRDIQYF.

The rearrangement uses TRBV28 and TRBJ2-7; perhaps TRBD2 as D (6 bases). CDR1 is MDHEN, CDR2 SYDVKM, per germline. Trimming pared 5 bases from V and 9 bases from J, leaving 17 bases between. This CDR3 spans 13 amino acids. The CDR3 is CASSAGDWQGQYF. In DNA form, the CDR3 reads TGTGCCAGCAGTGCCGGGGACTGGCAAGGGCAGTACTTC.

The J gene is TRBJ2-5, the V gene TRBV6-5; no firm D call. Trimming pared 0 bases from V and 1 base from J, leaving 6 bases between. Germline-derived CDR1 and CDR2 are MNHEY and SVGAGI. The CDR3 consists of 14 residues. The CDR3 DNA is TGTGCCAGCAGTTACTCGACTGGCCAAGAGACCCAGTACTTC. It is translated as CASSYSTGQETQYF.

The chain joins TRBV4-1 to TRBJ2-4, with D uncertain. Germline loops: CDR1 MGHRA, CDR2 YSYEKL. Between the trimmed V and J ends, which lost 4 bases and 9 bases, there was a span of 10 bases. This CDR3 region has 12 residues. The CDR3, as DNA: TGCGCCAGCAGCCCAACAGTCGGCATTCAGTACTTC. Translated, it gives CASSPTVGIQYF.

The V and J genes are TRBV9 and TRBJ2-7, with 12 nucleotides matching TRBD1. CDR3 length equals 16 residues. Trimming at V came to 4 bases and at J to 6 bases, leaving 11 bases not matched to a gene. Germline V CDR1 and CDR2: SGDLS, YYNGEE. CDR3 sequence reads: CASSNPTGTGGFEQYF. The CDR3 nucleotides are TGTGCCAGCAGCAACCCAACCGGGACAGGGGGCTTCGAGCAGTACTTC.

The chain links TRBV5-1 to TRBJ1-2, with D perhaps TRBD1 (5 bases). The CDR3 spans 13 residues. The V end lost 4 bases, the J end lost 8 bases, and 15 bases lay between the germline ends. Germline CDR1 is SGHRS and CDR2 is YFSETQ. For the CDR3, the DNA is TGCGCCAGCAGCCCTGACAGTACTATGGGCTACACCTTC. Its protein product is CASSPDSTMGYTF.

This clone was observed once. This chain uses TRBV18 with TRBJ2-1, with 8 positions matching TRBD1. V was pared by 3 bases and J by 13 bases, with 2 bases of the junction left unmatched. The CDR3 runs 11 residues. Germline assignment: CDR1 KGHSH and CDR2 LQKENI. The CDR3 DNA reads TGTGCCAGCTCACCGACAGGGGTCCAGTTCTTC. This codes for CASSPTGVQFF.

The genes are TRBV5-8 and TRBJ1-6; D uncertain. Germline lookup yields CDR1 SGHTS and CDR2 YDEGEE. V lost 0 bases, J lost 1 base, and 17 bases lay in between. The CDR3 has 19 amino acids. The CDR3 loop is CASSLVLGQSMSYNSPLHF. In DNA, the CDR3 is TGTGCCAGCAGCTTGGTTCTTGGGCAGTCAATGTCCTATAATTCACCCCTCCACTTT.

The chain links TRBV9 to TRBJ2-7, with a weak D call TRBD2 (7 bases). The CDR3 is 14 residues long. The V and J ends lost 4 bases and 2 bases respectively, with 13 bases between them. The germline CDR1 and CDR2 sequences are SGDLS and YYNGEE. As DNA, the CDR3 is TGTGCCAGCAGCAAAGTAGGGGGGGCCTACGAGCAGTACTTC. This sequence encodes CASSKVGGAYEQYF. Looking up the rest from reference TRBV9 and TRBJ2-7 gives the full variable domain: DSGVTQTPKHLITATGQRVTLRCSPRSGDLSVYWYQQSLDQGLQFLIQYYNGEERAKGNILERFSAQQFPDLHSELNLSSLELGDSALYFCASSKVGGAYEQYFGPGTRLTVT.

This chain connects TRBV2 to TRBJ2-3; weak D call: TRBD2 (7 bases). This CDR3 region has 18 residues. Germline values: CDR1 SNHLY, CDR2 FYNNEI. Trimming removed 4 bases from V and 1 base from J, with 21 bases in between. The CDR3 DNA reads as TGTGCCAGCAGTGGATCGGGGTCCGGGGGGCTACGCACAGATACGCAGTATTTT. It codes for CASSGSGSGGLRTDTQYF.

The chain carries TRBV27 and TRBJ2-1; D is possibly TRBD2 (6 bases). The CDR3 contains 17 residues. Germline CDR1 is MNHEY and CDR2 is SMNVEV (reference sequence). Trimming took off 8 bases at V and 2 bases at J, with 22 bases between the two ends. The CDR3 is CASGGPRARVPYNEQFF. In DNA, the CDR3 is TGTGCCAGCGGAGGGCCTAGGGCGAGGGTACCCTACAATGAGCAGTTCTTC.

The chain links TRBV5-1 to TRBJ2-3; D might be TRBD1 (7 bases). This CDR3 is built from 15 residues. The V end was cut by 4 bases, the J end by 6 bases, with 18 bases between. Germline-derived CDR1 and CDR2 are SGHRS and YFSETQ. The CDR3 is CASSLVDREVDTQYF. CDR3 DNA sequence: TGCGCCAGCAGCCTGGTAGACAGGGAGGTGGATACGCAGTATTTT.

The J gene is TRBJ2-7, the V gene TRBV28; D is ambiguous. The ends were cut back, 8 bases at V and 5 bases at J, with 16 bases in the middle. Germline CDR1 MDHEN, CDR2 SYDVKM. There are 13 residues in the CDR3. CDR3 protein: CASGVPLRNEQYF. CDR3 in DNA: TGTGCCAGCGGAGTCCCGCTAAGGAACGAGCAGTACTTC.

The chain combines TRBV7-2 with TRBJ1-1, with 7 bases aligning to TRBD1. The CDR3 spans 17 residues. With 5 bases clipped from V and 1 base from J, the junction kept 13 bases outside the gene matches. CDR1 and CDR2 (germline): SGHTA, FQGNSA. The CDR3 loop is CASSVWAGTAKNTEAFF. CDR3 bases: TGTGCCAGCAGCGTATGGGCTGGGACAGCAAAGAACACTGAAGCTTTCTTT. Drawing the rest from reference TRBV7-2 and TRBJ1-1, the complete variable domain is GAGVSQSPSNKVTEKGKDVELRCDPISGHTALYWYRQSLGQGLEFLIYFQGNSAPDKSGLPSDRFSAERTGGSVSTLTIQRTQQEDSAVYLCASSVWAGTAKNTEAFFGQGTRLTVV.

V usage is TRBV5-1 and J usage is TRBJ2-2; perhaps TRBD1 as D (6 bases). Trimming stripped 5 bases from V and 6 bases from J, with 11 bases between. The CDR3 is 13 residues long. Per germline, CDR1 SGHRS and CDR2 YFSETQ. The CDR3 here is CASRTGSAGELFF. CDR3 sequence (DNA): TGCGCCAGCAGGACAGGTTCGGCCGGGGAGCTGTTTTTT. Looking up the rest from reference TRBV5-1 and TRBJ2-2 gives the full variable domain: KAGVTQTPRYLIKTRGQQVTLSCSPISGHRSVSWYQQTPGQGLQFLFEYFSETQRNKGNFPGRFSGRQFSNSRSEMNVSTLELGDSALYLCASRTGSAGELFFGEGSRLTVL.

The J gene is TRBJ1-5, the V gene TRBV2, with a tentative D call TRBD1 (5 bases). Trimming left V 4 bases short and J 5 bases short, with 9 bases between. CDR1 is SNHLY, CDR2 FYNNEI, per germline. This CDR3 contains 13 residues. CDR3: CASSGEGYQPQHF. Written as DNA, the CDR3 is TGTGCCAGCAGTGGGGAGGGGTATCAGCCCCAGCATTTT.

The rearrangement joins TRBV28 to TRBJ2-2, with TRBD1 identical over 12 bases. The germline V gene encodes CDR1 MDHEN and CDR2 SYDVKM. The CDR3 runs 18 residues. V lost 4 bases and J lost 2; bases outside the gene matches: 8. CDR3 nucleotides: TGTGCCAGCAGTTCCACCGGGACAGGGGGCCTAAACACCGGGGAGCTGTTTTTT. Residues: CASSSTGTGGLNTGELFF.

This chain links TRBV15 with TRBJ1-4, with no clear D. This CDR3 region has 14 residues. Trimming took off 7 bases at V and 3 bases at J, with 12 bases between the two ends. The germline V gene encodes CDR1 LNHNV and CDR2 YYDKDF (reference sequence). The CDR3: CATNQNEANEKLFF. In DNA form, the CDR3 reads TGTGCCACCAACCAGAACGAGGCTAATGAAAAACTGTTTTTT.

The gene calls are TRBV28 and TRBJ2-1; maybe TRBD2 (5 bases). Deletions cut 2 bases from V and 7 bases from J, with 12 bases between. Germline V gives CDR1 MDHEN, CDR2 SYDVKM. The CDR3 spans 14 residues. The CDR3: CASSLIRRENEQFF. The CDR3 DNA is TGTGCCAGCAGTTTAATTCGTCGGGAAAATGAGCAGTTCTTC.

The rearrangement joins TRBV4-3 to TRBJ2-1; the match to TRBD2 covers 12 bases. CDR1 is LGHNA, CDR2 YSLEER, per germline. The J segment lost 8 bases and the V segment lost 1 base, leaving 9 bases of the junction unmatched. This CDR3 is 17 amino acids long. Here the CDR3 DNA reads TGCGCCAGCAGCCAAGTTCTGCTAGCGGGGGGGAACGATGAGCAGTTCTTC. Encoded protein: CASSQVLLAGGNDEQFF.

CDR3 in amino acids: CASSSGIEFGSYEQYF. CDR3 DNA: TGTGCCAGCAGCTCCGGGATCGAGTTTGGCTCCTACGAGCAGTACTTC. The gene calls are TRBV7-2 and TRBJ2-7, with D possibly TRBD2 on 5 matching bases. This CDR3 has 16 residues. Trimming pared 4 bases from V and 0 bases from J, leaving 16 bases between. The germline V gene has CDR1 SGHTA and CDR2 FQGNSA. Full variable domain (outside the CDR3, taken from reference TRBV7-2 and TRBJ2-7): GAGVSQSPSNKVTEKGKDVELRCDPISGHTALYWYRQSLGQGLEFLIYFQGNSAPDKSGLPSDRFSAERTGGSVSTLTIQRTQQEDSAVYLCASSSGIEFGSYEQYFGPGTRLTVT.

The chain has TRBV7-9 and TRBJ1-1; 7 bases are a match to TRBD1. The germline V gene has CDR1 SEHNR and CDR2 FQNEAQ (reference sequence). V trimming: 5 bases; J trimming: 1 base; junction bases outside the gene matches: 10. CDR3 length: 16 residues. CDR3 sequence reads: CASSLLGTERNTEAFF. In DNA form, the CDR3 reads TGTGCCAGCAGCCTCCTGGGGACAGAGAGGAACACTGAAGCTTTCTTT. The full variable domain, with the rest looked up from reference TRBV7-9 and TRBJ1-1, is DTGVSQNPRHKITKRGQNVTFRCDPISEHNRLYWYRQTLGQGPEFLTYFQNEAQLEKSRLLSDRFSAERPKGSFSTLEIQRTEQGDSAMYLCASSLLGTERNTEAFFGQGTRLTVV.

This CDR3 is CASSQDRALGGFNEKLFF. As DNA, the CDR3 is TGCGCCAGCAGCCAAGATCGGGCCCTGGGCGGGTTTAATGAAAAACTGTTTTTT. The gene calls are TRBV4-1 and TRBJ1-4, with unresolved D. With 0 bases removed from V and 4 bases from J, the gap between germline ends came to 18 bases. CDR1 and CDR2 (germline): MGHRA, YSYEKL. This CDR3 is built from 18 residues.

The chain has TRBV5-6 and TRBJ1-2; a possible D gene is TRBD1 (5 bases). From germline, CDR1 is SGHDT and CDR2 YYEEEE. The V end lost 0 bases, the J end lost 8 bases, and 11 bases lay between the germline ends. The CDR3 runs 13 residues. CDR3 sequence reads: CASSLVRGFGYTF. CDR3 bases: TGTGCCAGCAGCTTGGTAAGGGGTTTCGGCTACACCTTC.

The chain combines TRBV27 with TRBJ2-3; the match to TRBD2 covers 11 bases. The CDR3 sequence is 14 residues long. Losses at the gene ends were 4 bases for V and 5 bases for J; bases not matched to a gene: 2. Germline V gene sequence: CDR1 MNHEY, CDR2 SMNVEV (reference sequence). Here the CDR3 reads CASSYTSGGDTQYF. The CDR3 DNA is TGTGCCAGCAGTTACACTAGCGGGGGAGATACGCAGTATTTT.

V and J are TRBV5-4 and TRBJ2-3, with 9 bases lining up with TRBD1. J was trimmed by 3 bases and V by 1 base; bases with no gene match: 3. The germline V gene encodes CDR1 SGHNT and CDR2 YYREEE (reference sequence). The CDR3 spans 15 residues. CDR3 loop: CASSLWDRATDTQYF. In nucleotides, the CDR3 is TGTGCCAGCAGCTTGTGGGACAGGGCGACAGATACGCAGTATTTT.